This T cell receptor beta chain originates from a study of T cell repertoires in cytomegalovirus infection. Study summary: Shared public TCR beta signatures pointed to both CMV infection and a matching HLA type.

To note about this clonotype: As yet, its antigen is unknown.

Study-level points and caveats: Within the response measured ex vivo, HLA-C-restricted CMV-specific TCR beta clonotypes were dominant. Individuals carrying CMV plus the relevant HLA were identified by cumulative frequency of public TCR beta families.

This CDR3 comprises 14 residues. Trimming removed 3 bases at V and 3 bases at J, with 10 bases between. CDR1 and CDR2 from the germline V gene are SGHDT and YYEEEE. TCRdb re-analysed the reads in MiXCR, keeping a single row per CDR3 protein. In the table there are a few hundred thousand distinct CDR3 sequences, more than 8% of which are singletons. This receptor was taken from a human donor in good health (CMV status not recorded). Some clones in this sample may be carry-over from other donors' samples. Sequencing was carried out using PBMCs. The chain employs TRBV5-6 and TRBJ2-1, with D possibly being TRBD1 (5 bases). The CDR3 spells CASSSWTNYNEQFF. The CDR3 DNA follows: TGTGCCAGCAGCTCCTGGACAAACTACAATGAGCAGTTCTTC.